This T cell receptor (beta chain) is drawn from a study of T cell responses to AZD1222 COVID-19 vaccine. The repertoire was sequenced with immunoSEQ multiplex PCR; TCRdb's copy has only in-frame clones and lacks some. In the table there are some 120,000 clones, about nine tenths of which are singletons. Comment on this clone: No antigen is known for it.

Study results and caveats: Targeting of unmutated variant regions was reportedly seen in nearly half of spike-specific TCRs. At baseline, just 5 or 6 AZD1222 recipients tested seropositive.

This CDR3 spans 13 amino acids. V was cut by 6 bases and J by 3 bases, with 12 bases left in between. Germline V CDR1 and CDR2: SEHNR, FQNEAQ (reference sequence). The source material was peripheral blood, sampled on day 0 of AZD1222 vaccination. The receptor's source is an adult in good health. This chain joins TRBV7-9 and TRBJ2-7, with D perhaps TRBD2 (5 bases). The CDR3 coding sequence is TGTGCCAGCAGTTGGAGCGGCAACTACGAGCAGTACTTC. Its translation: CASSWSGNYEQYF.